Here is one T cell receptor (beta chain) with its context. What it binds is unknown. These data originate in a study of regulatory T cells in long-lasting Graves disease. Study in general: Over-5-year antithyroid drug use with positive TSH receptor antibodies defined persistent Graves' disease in the study. Study-wide findings and caveats: Sampling was limited to peripheral blood rather than thyroid tissue.

With iRepertoire HTBI primers and Arm-PCR of CDR3 regions, TCR beta libraries were built. TCRdb independently ran MiXCR on the multiplex PCR reads; one entry per CDR3 protein. The data contain more than 650,000 distinct CDR3 sequences, around 30% of them seen just once; the ten biggest clones take up around 40%. The time point is: persistent/refractory GD, antithyroid drugs over 5 years with positive TRAb. RNA from PBMCs was the source of the TCR library. Sequencing was performed on peripheral blood mononuclear cells (PBMCs), taken when the disease was refractory, from a patient treated with antithyroid drugs. The sequence was obtained from a female donor with Graves disease.

The DNA of the CDR3 is TGTGCCAGCAGTGACACCACGTTAGCCAAAAACATTCAGTACTTC. This gives the protein CASSDTTLAKNIQYF. The chain joins TRBV28 to TRBJ2-4, with no clear D. Trimming stripped 5 bases from V and 0 bases from J, with 11 bases between. CDR1 MDHEN and CDR2 SYDVKM come from the germline V gene. The CDR3 totals 15 residues.